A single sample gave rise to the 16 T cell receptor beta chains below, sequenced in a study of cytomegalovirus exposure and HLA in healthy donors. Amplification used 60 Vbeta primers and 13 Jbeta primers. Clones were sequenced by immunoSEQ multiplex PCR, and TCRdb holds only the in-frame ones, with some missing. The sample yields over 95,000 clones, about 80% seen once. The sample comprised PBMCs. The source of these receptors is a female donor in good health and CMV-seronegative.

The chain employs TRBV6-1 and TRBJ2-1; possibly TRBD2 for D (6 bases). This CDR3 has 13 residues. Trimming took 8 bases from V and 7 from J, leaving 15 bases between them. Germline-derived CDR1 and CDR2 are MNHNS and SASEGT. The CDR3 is CASRTGTPNEQFF. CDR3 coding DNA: TGTGCCAGCCGCACCGGGACTCCTAATGAGCAGTTCTTC.

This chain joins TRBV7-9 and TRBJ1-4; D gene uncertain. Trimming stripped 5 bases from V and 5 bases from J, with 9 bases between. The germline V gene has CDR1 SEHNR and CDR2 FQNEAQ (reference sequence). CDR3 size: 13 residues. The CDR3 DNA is TGTGCCAGCAGCCCCCGGGGAAATGAAAAACTGTTTTTT. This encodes CASSPRGNEKLFF.

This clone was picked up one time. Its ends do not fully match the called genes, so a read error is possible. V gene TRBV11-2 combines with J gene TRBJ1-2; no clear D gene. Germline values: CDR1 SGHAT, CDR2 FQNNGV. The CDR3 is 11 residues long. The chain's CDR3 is CAGSGIYGYTF. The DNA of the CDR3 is TGTGCCGGCAGCGGCATCTATGGCTACACCTTC.

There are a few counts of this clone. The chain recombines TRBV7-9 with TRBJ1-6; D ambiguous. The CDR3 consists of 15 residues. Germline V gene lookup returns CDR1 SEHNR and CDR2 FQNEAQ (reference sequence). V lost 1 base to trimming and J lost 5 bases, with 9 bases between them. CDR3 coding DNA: TGTGCCAGCAGCTTAGACGGGAGGCATAATTCACCCCTCCACTTT. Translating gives CASSLDGRHNSPLHF.

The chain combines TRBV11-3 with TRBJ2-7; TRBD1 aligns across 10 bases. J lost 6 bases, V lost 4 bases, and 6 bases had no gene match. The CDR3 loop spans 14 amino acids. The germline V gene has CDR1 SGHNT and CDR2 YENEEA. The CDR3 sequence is CASSSRQGAGEQYF. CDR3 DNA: TGTGCCAGCAGCTCGAGACAGGGGGCTGGCGAGCAGTACTTC.

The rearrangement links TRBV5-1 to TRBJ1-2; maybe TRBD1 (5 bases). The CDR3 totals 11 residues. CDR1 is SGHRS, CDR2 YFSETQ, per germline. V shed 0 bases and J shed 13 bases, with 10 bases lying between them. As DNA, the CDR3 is TGCGCCAGCAGCTTGGGGGGCGCGATCACCTTC. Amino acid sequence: CASSLGGAITF.

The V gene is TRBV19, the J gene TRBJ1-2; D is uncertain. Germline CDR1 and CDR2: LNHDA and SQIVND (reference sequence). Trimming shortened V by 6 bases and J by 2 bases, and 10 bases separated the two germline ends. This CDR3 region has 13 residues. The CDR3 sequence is CASSRGQNYGYTF. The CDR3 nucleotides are TGTGCCAGTAGCCGTGGGCAAAACTATGGCTACACCTTC.

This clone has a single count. The CDR3 region has the DNA TGTGCCAGCAGTCCCGGACTACCCACTTCCTACGAGCAGTACTTC. It encodes CASSPGLPTSYEQYF. This chain links TRBV6-5 with TRBJ2-7; possible D gene TRBD2, 6 bases. This CDR3 is 15 amino acids long. Trimming shortened V by 5 bases and J by 1 base, and 15 bases separated the two germline ends. In germline, CDR1 is MNHEY, CDR2 SVGAGI.

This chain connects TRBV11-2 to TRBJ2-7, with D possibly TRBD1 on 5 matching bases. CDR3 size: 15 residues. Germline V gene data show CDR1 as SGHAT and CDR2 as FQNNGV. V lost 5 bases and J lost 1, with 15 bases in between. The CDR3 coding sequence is TGTGCCAGCAGCCCCGCGACCCCAGGGTCCTACGAGCAGTACTTC. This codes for CASSPATPGSYEQYF.

The CDR3 nucleotides are TGTGCCAGCAGTTGGACAGATAGCAATCAGCCCCAGCATTTT. Its protein is CASSWTDSNQPQHF. The chain has TRBV6-1 and TRBJ1-5, with D perhaps matching TRBD1 (6 bases). CDR1 is MNHNS and CDR2 is SASEGT in the germline V gene. V was clipped by 5 bases and J by 0 bases, with 8 bases between them. The CDR3 is made up of 14 amino acids.

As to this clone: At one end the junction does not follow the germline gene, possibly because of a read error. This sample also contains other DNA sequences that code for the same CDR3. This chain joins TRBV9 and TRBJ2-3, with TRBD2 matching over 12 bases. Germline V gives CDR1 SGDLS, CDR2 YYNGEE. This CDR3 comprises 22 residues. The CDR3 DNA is TGTGCCAGCCAGCGTACCAAGCACCGGACTAGCGGGGTGGCACCCACCACAGATACACAGTATTTT. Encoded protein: CASQRTKHRTSGVAPTTDTQYF.

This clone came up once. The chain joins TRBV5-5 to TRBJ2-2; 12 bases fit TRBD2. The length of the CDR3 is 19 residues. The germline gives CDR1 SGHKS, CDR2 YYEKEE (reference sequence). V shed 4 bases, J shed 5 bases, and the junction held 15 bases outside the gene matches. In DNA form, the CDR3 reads TGTGCCAGCAGCCTCCTACCCCCTAGCGGGGGGGCACAAACCGGGGAGCTGTTTTTT. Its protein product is CASSLLPPSGGAQTGELFF. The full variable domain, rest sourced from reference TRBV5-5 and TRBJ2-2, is DAGVTQSPTHLIKTRGQQVTLRCSPISGHKSVSWYQQVLGQGPQFIFQYYEKEERGRGNFPDRFSARQFPNYSSELNVNALLLGDSALYLCASSLLPPSGGAQTGELFFGEGSRLTVL.

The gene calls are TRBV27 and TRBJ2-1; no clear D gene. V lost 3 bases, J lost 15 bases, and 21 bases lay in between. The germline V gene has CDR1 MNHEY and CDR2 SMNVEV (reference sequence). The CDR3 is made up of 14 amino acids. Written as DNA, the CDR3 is TGTGCCAGCAGTTTTCGTCCGATTCTAGAACATCCGTTCTTC. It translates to CASSFRPILEHPFF.

The CDR3 protein is CASSLPGTGGETQYF. CDR3 nucleotides: TGTGCCAGCAGCTTACCCGGGACAGGAGGGGAGACCCAGTACTTC. V and J are TRBV7-9 and TRBJ2-5; TRBD1 matches at 8 bases. The germline V gene encodes CDR1 SEHNR and CDR2 FQNEAQ (reference sequence). J gave up 5 bases and V 2 bases, and 7 bases lay outside the gene matches. The CDR3 is 15 residues long.

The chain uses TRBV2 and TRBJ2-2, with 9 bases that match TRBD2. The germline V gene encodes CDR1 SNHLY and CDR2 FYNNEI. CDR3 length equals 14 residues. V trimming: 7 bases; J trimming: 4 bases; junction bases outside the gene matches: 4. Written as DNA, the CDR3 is TGTGCCAGCATTGGCGGGGGGGCCACCGGGGAGCTGTTTTTT. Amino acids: CASIGGGATGELFF.

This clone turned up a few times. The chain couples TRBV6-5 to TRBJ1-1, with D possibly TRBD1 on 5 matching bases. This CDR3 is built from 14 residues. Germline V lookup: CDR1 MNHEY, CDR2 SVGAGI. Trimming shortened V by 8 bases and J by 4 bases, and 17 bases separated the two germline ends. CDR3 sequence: CASGRDGDFTEAFF. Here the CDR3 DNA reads TGTGCCAGCGGGCGGGACGGCGATTTCACTGAAGCTTTCTTT.